The 5 T cell receptor beta chains below come from one sample, sequenced in a study of identical twins. TCRdb redid the calling of the 5' RACE reads with MiXCR, one entry per CDR3 protein. Among 400,000 to 600,000 distinct CDR3 sequences listed, around 24% were seen once. These records were also assigned to another study, of yellow fever vaccine responses in identical twins.

Material: CD4+ T cells sorted from blood. The receptors stem from a woman between 18 and 29 years old in good health.

This clonotype was observed a single time. The chain links TRBV15 to TRBJ2-7, with TRBD2 identical over 10 bases. CDR3 length equals 16 residues. Germline CDR1 is LNHNV and CDR2 is YYDKDF (reference sequence). With 2 bases clipped from V and 3 bases from J, the junction kept 7 bases outside the gene matches. The CDR3 sequence: CATSRQPGLASYEQYF. CDR3 coding DNA: TGTGCCACCAGCAGACAACCGGGACTAGCGAGCTACGAGCAGTACTTC.

This clonotype was counted only a few times. CDR3 nucleotide sequence: TGCAGTGCTCCCGACTTGAACACCGGGGAGCTGTTTTTT. This translates into CSAPDLNTGELFF. This rearrangement joins TRBV20-1 to TRBJ2-2; D gene unclear. CDR1 is DFQATT and CDR2 is SNEGSKA in the germline V gene (reference sequence). Deletions cut 5 bases from V and 1 base from J, with 8 bases between. This CDR3 contains 13 residues.

This clonotype was observed a handful of times. Germline and junction disagree at one end, which may indicate a read error. The chain links TRBV25-1 to TRBJ2-2, with a possible D match to TRBD2 (6 bases). Germline V gene sequence: CDR1 MGHDK, CDR2 SYGVNS. This CDR3 is built from 14 residues. The CDR3 reads CASRVGGNAGELFF. Written as DNA, the CDR3 is TGTGCCAGCAGGGTAGGCGGGAACGCCGGGGAGCTGTTTTTT.

This clonotype was observed a few times. This chain uses TRBV20-1 with TRBJ2-7; 10 bases are a match to TRBD1. The V gene's germline CDR1 is DFQATT and CDR2 SNEGSKA (reference sequence). The CDR3 length is 14 residues. V lost 3 bases and J lost 5; bases outside the gene matches: 7. CDR3: CSARRQGARNEQYF. The CDR3 DNA sequence: TGCAGTGCTAGGCGACAGGGGGCGCGGAACGAGCAGTACTTC.

The chain employs TRBV7-2 and TRBJ2-1, with 8 nucleotides matching TRBD1. The germline gives CDR1 SGHTA, CDR2 FQGNSA. The CDR3 runs to 14 residues. Trimming cost V 6 bases and J 8 bases; bases outside gene matches: 9. CDR3 sequence (DNA): TGTGCCAGCAGGGTAGGACAGGGCCCCTATGAGCAGTTCTTC. Protein: CASRVGQGPYEQFF.